Below are 30 T cell receptor beta chains sequenced from a single sample in a study of blood T cell repertoires in COVID-19. Sequencing used immunoSEQ multiplex PCR; TCRdb keeps in-frame clones, though not all of them. The sample contains 160,000 or so clones, approximately 75% of which appear only once. Sequencing input: peripheral blood. These receptors originate from a human donor in a cohort sampled during active COVID-19.

V gene TRBV10-3 combines with J gene TRBJ1-1; perhaps TRBD1 as D (6 bases). V was trimmed by 6 bases and J by 1 base, leaving 9 bases between them. Germline CDR1 is ENHRY and CDR2 is SYGVKD. The CDR3 loop spans 13 amino acids. The CDR3, as DNA: TGTGCCATCAGAGTGACAGGGAACACTGAAGCTTTCTTT. This translates into CAIRVTGNTEAFF.

The chain links TRBV5-1 to TRBJ2-1; TRBD2 agrees at 13 bases. Germline V gene data show CDR1 as SGHRS and CDR2 as YFSETQ. V was clipped by 4 bases and J by 9 bases; unmatched bases: 4. The CDR3 is made up of 14 amino acids. Here the CDR3 DNA reads TGCGCCAGCAGCGAGGGACTAGCGGGAAGTGAGCAGTTCTTC. Its translation is CASSEGLAGSEQFF.

This clone was observed a single time. The chain has TRBV5-4 and TRBJ1-1; 9 bases line up with TRBD1. The junction had 8 bases not matched to a gene; V was cut back by 3 bases and J by 5 bases. The CDR3 consists of 15 residues. Looked up from germline, CDR1 is SGHNT and CDR2 is YYREEE (reference sequence). CDR3 bases: TGTGCCAGCAGCTCCCCTACAGGGGGCAAAACTGAAGCTTTCTTT. Amino acid sequence: CASSSPTGGKTEAFF.

V usage is TRBV19 and J usage is TRBJ2-1; TRBD2 matches at 8 bases. V lost 3 bases, J lost 3 bases, and 13 bases stayed unmatched. Germline CDR1 is LNHDA and CDR2 is SQIVND (reference sequence). This CDR3 is built from 18 residues. This chain's CDR3 is CASSMGRITSGNYNEQFF. CDR3 in DNA: TGTGCCAGTAGTATGGGCCGAATTACTAGCGGTAACTACAATGAGCAGTTCTTC.

CDR3 region: CASSYGQANEQFF. The CDR3 nucleotides are TGTGCCAGCAGTTACGGGCAGGCCAATGAGCAGTTCTTC. V is TRBV6-2 or TRBV6-3 and J is TRBJ2-1, with D uncertain. V was pared by 2 bases and J by 6 bases, with 8 bases between. In germline, CDR1 is MNHEY, CDR2 SVGEGT. This CDR3 comprises 13 residues.

The rearrangement uses TRBV11-2 and TRBJ1-5; D may be TRBD1 (6 bases). This CDR3 comprises 14 residues. The V end was cut by 1 base, the J end by 6 bases, with 10 bases between. CDR1 SGHAT and CDR2 FQNNGV come from the germline V gene. CDR3: CASSLGGGSQPQHF. The CDR3 DNA sequence: TGTGCCAGCAGCTTAGGAGGGGGAAGTCAGCCCCAGCATTTT.

The rearrangement joins TRBV6-5 to TRBJ1-2; 8 bases fit TRBD1. Unmatched junction bases numbered 10, after V lost 6 bases and J lost 4 bases. The CDR3 length is 15 residues. Germline lookup yields CDR1 MNHEY and CDR2 SVGAGI. DNA for the CDR3: TGTGCCAGCAGCTTAGGAGACAGGGGATCCTATGGCTACACCTTC. Amino acid sequence: CASSLGDRGSYGYTF.

The V call is TRBV30, the J call TRBJ2-1; possibly TRBD1 for D (5 bases). Germline CDR1 is GTSNPN and CDR2 is SVGIG (reference sequence). The CDR3 has 12 amino acids. V lost 5 bases and J lost 4, with 9 bases in between. The CDR3 DNA reads as TGTGCCTGGTGCAGGGTGTACAATGAGCAGTTCTTC. As protein: CAWCRVYNEQFF.

This chain joins TRBV10-2 and TRBJ2-5, with 7 nucleotides matching TRBD2. Germline-derived CDR1 and CDR2 are WSHSY and SAAADI. This CDR3 has 17 residues. The junction had 9 bases not matched to a gene; V was cut back by 0 bases and J by 2 bases. CDR3 sequence (DNA): TGCGCCAGCAGTGAGTCGTGGGTGAAGCGGGGTCAAGAGACCCAGTACTTC. Protein product: CASSESWVKRGQETQYF.

The V and J genes are TRBV10-3 and TRBJ1-2, with a possible D match to TRBD1 (6 bases). Germline V gives CDR1 ENHRY, CDR2 SYGVKD. The CDR3 length is 12 residues. V shed 5 bases and J shed 8 bases, with 12 bases lying between them. In DNA form, the CDR3 reads TGTGCCATCAGTCAGGACAGAGGAGGCTACACCTTC. It specifies CAISQDRGGYTF.

This clone has only a few counts. CDR3 nucleotides: TGTGCCAGCAGCCTCCGAGAAGCCTTGGAGACCCAGTACTTC. This translates into CASSLREALETQYF. The chain uses TRBV11-2 and TRBJ2-5, with D hard to call. The germline gives CDR1 SGHAT, CDR2 FQNNGV. V dropped 5 bases and J dropped 5 bases, with 15 bases sitting between them. The CDR3 loop spans 14 amino acids. Based on the CDR3 plus reference TRBV11-2 and TRBJ2-5, the full variable domain is EAGVAQSPRYKIIEKRQSVAFWCNPISGHATLYWYQQILGQGPKLLIQFQNNGVVDDSQLPKDRFSAERLKGVDSTLKIQPAKLEDSAVYLCASSLREALETQYFGPGTRLLVL.

V gene TRBV30 combines with J gene TRBJ1-1; D uncertain. Germline values: CDR1 GTSNPN, CDR2 SVGIG (reference sequence). The CDR3 runs to 12 residues. V gave up 2 bases and J gave up 1 base, with 5 bases separating them. The CDR3 region is CAWSPENTEAFF. CDR3 DNA sequence: TGTGCCTGGAGTCCAGAGAACACTGAAGCTTTCTTT.

CDR3 region: CASSLAAGSNQPQHF. In nucleotides, the CDR3 is TGTGCCAGCAGCTTAGCGGCAGGTAGCAATCAGCCCCAGCATTTT. The rearrangement uses TRBV11-2 and TRBJ1-5, with D hard to call. This CDR3 is 15 amino acids long. Trimming stripped 1 base from V and 0 bases from J, with 7 bases between. The germline V gene has CDR1 SGHAT and CDR2 FQNNGV.

V and J are TRBV7-2 and TRBJ2-5; D call uncertain. This CDR3 spans 13 amino acids. V lost 3 bases, J lost 1 base, and 6 bases lay in between. CDR1 and CDR2 from the germline V gene are SGHTA and FQGNSA. The CDR3 spells CASSLPVQETQYF. CDR3 bases: TGTGCCAGCAGCTTGCCAGTCCAAGAGACCCAGTACTTC.

This clone was recorded once. The chain combines TRBV7-2 with TRBJ2-3; D is possibly TRBD2 (7 bases). The CDR3 spans 16 residues. Germline-derived CDR1 and CDR2 are SGHTA and FQGNSA. The V and J ends lost 1 base and 5 bases respectively, with 16 bases between them. This CDR3 is CASSLGMGGPGDTQYF. DNA of the CDR3: TGTGCCAGCAGCTTAGGAATGGGGGGGCCCGGAGATACGCAGTATTTT.

V is TRBV18 and J is TRBJ1-6; 9 positions agree with TRBD1. CDR3 length equals 15 residues. Per germline, CDR1 KGHSH and CDR2 LQKENI. V gave up 4 bases and J gave up 7 bases; unmatched junction bases: 5. CDR3 amino acids: CASSLQGARNSPLHF. CDR3 nucleotides: TGTGCCAGCTCACTACAGGGGGCGAGGAATTCACCCCTCCACTTT. Based on the CDR3 plus reference TRBV18 and TRBJ1-6, the full variable domain is NAGVMQNPRHLVRRRGQEARLRCSPMKGHSHVYWYRQLPEEGLKFMVYLQKENIIDESGMPKERFSAEFPKEGPSILRIQQVVRGDSAAYFCASSLQGARNSPLHFGNGTRLTVT.

V gene TRBV9 combines with J gene TRBJ1-3; D is perhaps TRBD1 (6 bases). CDR1 is SGDLS and CDR2 is YYNGEE in the germline V gene. The CDR3 runs to 15 residues. V lost 3 bases and J 4 bases, leaving 14 bases between the germline ends. CDR3 nucleotide sequence: TGTGCCAGCAGCGAGGGGCACAGGGTGGGAAACACCATATATTTT. Translated: CASSEGHRVGNTIYF.

The chain recombines TRBV24-1 with TRBJ1-1; D uncertain. The germline V and J ends were trimmed by 1 base and 1 base, with 6 bases remaining between them. The CDR3 loop spans 14 amino acids. Per the germline V gene, CDR1 is KGHDR and CDR2 is SFDVKD. CDR3 bases: TGTGCCACCAGTGATTTTGGAGAGAACACTGAAGCTTTCTTT. Its translation is CATSDFGENTEAFF.

V usage is TRBV30 and J usage is TRBJ1-1; no definite D call. V was clipped by 4 bases and J by 1 base, with 19 bases between them. Germline assignment: CDR1 GTSNPN and CDR2 SVGIG (reference sequence). The CDR3 length is 16 residues. CDR3 in amino acids: CAWNNLREWPNTEAFF. In DNA form, the CDR3 reads TGTGCCTGGAACAATCTCCGGGAGTGGCCGAACACTGAAGCTTTCTTT.

The chain is built from TRBV7-9 and TRBJ1-2; maybe TRBD1 (5 bases). Trimming left V 8 bases short and J 1 base short, with 11 bases between. The CDR3 runs 13 residues. CDR1 and CDR2 from the germline V gene are SEHNR and FQNEAQ (reference sequence). This CDR3 reads CASESDSNYGYTF. Here the CDR3 DNA reads TGTGCCAGCGAGTCTGACAGTAACTATGGCTACACCTTC. The whole variable domain, filled in from reference TRBV7-9 and TRBJ1-2, reads DTGVSQNPRHKITKRGQNVTFRCDPISEHNRLYWYRQTLGQGPEFLTYFQNEAQLEKSRLLSDRFSAERPKGSFSTLEIQRTEQGDSAMYLCASESDSNYGYTFGSGTRLTVV.

The chain combines TRBV6-6 with TRBJ1-5; maybe TRBD1 (5 bases). CDR3 length: 16 residues. The V gene lost 0 bases and the J gene lost 1 base, with 10 bases spanning the gap. CDR1 and CDR2 from the germline V gene are MNHNY and SVGAGI (reference sequence). The CDR3: CASSYSGGSSNQPQHF. The CDR3 DNA sequence: TGTGCCAGCAGTTACTCGGGGGGTTCGAGCAATCAGCCCCAGCATTTT.

The chain links TRBV7-8 to TRBJ1-6, with 7 bases aligning to TRBD1. The germline gives CDR1 SGHVS, CDR2 FQNEAQ. V gave up 5 bases and J gave up 6 bases; unmatched junction bases: 10. This CDR3 comprises 16 residues. The CDR3 loop reads CASSADRESTNSPLHF. CDR3 nucleotides: TGTGCCAGCAGCGCCGACAGGGAGTCAACTAATTCACCCCTCCACTTT. The full variable domain, its missing parts supplied by reference TRBV7-8 and TRBJ1-6, is GAGVSQSPRYKVAKRGQDVALRCDPISGHVSLFWYQQALGQGPEFLTYFQNEAQLDKSGLPSDRFFAERPEGSVSTLKIQRTQQEDSAVYLCASSADRESTNSPLHFGNGTRLTVT.

The genes are TRBV15 and TRBJ1-6; 7 positions match TRBD1. Germline trimming cut 3 bases from V and 7 bases from J; bases unmatched to any gene: 12. The CDR3 covers 17 residues. The germline V gene has CDR1 LNHNV and CDR2 YYDKDF (reference sequence). The CDR3 region has the DNA TGTGCCACCAGCAGGGATTACCGGGACAGAACGAATTCACCCCTCCACTTT. Translation gives CATSRDYRDRTNSPLHF.

Concerning this clone: This CDR3 is missing its conserved last phenylalanine or tryptophan, likely due to a read error. The DNA is left out, because the CDR3 cannot be placed on it with certainty; the CDR3 is given as TCRdb lists it. The V and J genes are TRBV29-1 and TRBJ2-7; the listed D gene, TRBD2, was not tested against the DNA. CDR1 is SQVTM, CDR2 ANQGSEA, per germline. Termini included, the CDR3 measures 9 amino acids. CDR3 sequence: CSAGWDYGS.

V is TRBV7-2 and J is TRBJ1-4; D remains unclear. Germline-derived CDR1 and CDR2 are SGHTA and FQGNSA. Trimming took off 3 bases at V and 7 bases at J, with 9 bases between the two ends. This CDR3 region has 13 residues. The CDR3 reads CASSFRQAEKLFF. Here the CDR3 DNA reads TGTGCCAGCAGCTTTAGACAAGCTGAAAAACTGTTTTTT.

This sequence joins TRBV6-5 and TRBJ2-1; a possible D gene is TRBD1 (7 bases). Per the germline V gene, CDR1 is MNHEY and CDR2 is SVGAGI. Trimming took 4 bases from V and 4 from J, leaving 14 bases between them. This CDR3 comprises 15 residues. Here the CDR3 DNA reads TGTGCCAGCAGTTCTCCCGCAGGGGGGTACAATGAGCAGTTCTTC. It encodes CASSSPAGGYNEQFF.

The chain links TRBV6-2 or TRBV6-3 to TRBJ2-1, with 7 bases that match TRBD2. CDR3 size: 15 residues. Unmatched junction bases numbered 12, after V lost 5 bases and J lost 8 bases. The V gene's germline CDR1 is MNHEY and CDR2 SVGEGT. Here the CDR3 DNA reads TGTGCCAGCAGTCCGGGACTATCCCCCAGGGATGAGCAGTTCTTC. Translated, it gives CASSPGLSPRDEQFF.

In nucleotides, the CDR3 is TGTGCCAGCAGCCGGCTCTCCGGGGCTTTCTTT. It translates to CASSRLSGAFF. The chain has TRBV12-3 or TRBV12-4 and TRBJ1-1, with unresolved D. V lost 6 bases to trimming and J lost 11 bases, with 13 bases between them. This CDR3 spans 11 amino acids.

This clone has just one count. CDR3 loop: CATSRGFENGYTF. CDR3 coding DNA: TGTGCCACCTCTCGGGGGTTCGAGAATGGCTACACCTTC. This chain connects TRBV6-5 to TRBJ1-2; a weak D match, TRBD1 (5 bases). The CDR3 runs to 13 residues. The V end lost 10 bases, the J end lost 6 bases, and 18 bases lay between the germline ends. The germline V gene has CDR1 MNHEY and CDR2 SVGAGI.

CDR3 bases: TGTGCCAGCAGCTTAGACAGGGGGCAGGAGGGCTACACCTTC. Amino acid sequence: CASSLDRGQEGYTF. The V gene is TRBV7-9, the J gene TRBJ1-2; 9 nucleotides agree with TRBD1. In germline, CDR1 is SEHNR, CDR2 FQNEAQ (reference sequence). CDR3 length: 14 residues. J gave up 8 bases and V 1 base, and 5 bases lay outside the gene matches.